The T cell receptor (beta chain) under discussion was sequenced for a study of T cell responses to AZD1222 COVID-19 vaccine. As to this clone: Its antigen remains unidentified.

Clones were read by immunoSEQ multiplex PCR, and TCRdb kept only the in-frame ones, dropping some. The data show approximately 64,000 clones, 65% to 85% seen once. This CDR3 has 13 residues. The V and J ends lost 6 bases and 5 bases respectively, with 14 bases between them. Study outcomes and limitations: Of spike-specific TCRs, nearly half reportedly target regions left unmutated in variants. Vaccine-associated CD4 TCRs ranged over spike, dominating at 160-218 and 743-854. Repertoire sampling was restricted to post-peak T cell response timepoints. Spike-specific TCR repertoires showed rising breadth and depth after two AZD1222 doses.

Material: peripheral blood, obtained on day 0 of AZD1222 vaccination. This chain joins TRBV12-3 or TRBV12-4 and TRBJ2-7; D might be TRBD1 or TRBD2, each matching 6 bases. The sequence was collected from an adult in good health. The CDR3 reads CASRREGGNEQYF. The DNA for the CDR3 is TGTGCCAGCAGGCGGGAAGGGGGAAACGAGCAGTACTTC.